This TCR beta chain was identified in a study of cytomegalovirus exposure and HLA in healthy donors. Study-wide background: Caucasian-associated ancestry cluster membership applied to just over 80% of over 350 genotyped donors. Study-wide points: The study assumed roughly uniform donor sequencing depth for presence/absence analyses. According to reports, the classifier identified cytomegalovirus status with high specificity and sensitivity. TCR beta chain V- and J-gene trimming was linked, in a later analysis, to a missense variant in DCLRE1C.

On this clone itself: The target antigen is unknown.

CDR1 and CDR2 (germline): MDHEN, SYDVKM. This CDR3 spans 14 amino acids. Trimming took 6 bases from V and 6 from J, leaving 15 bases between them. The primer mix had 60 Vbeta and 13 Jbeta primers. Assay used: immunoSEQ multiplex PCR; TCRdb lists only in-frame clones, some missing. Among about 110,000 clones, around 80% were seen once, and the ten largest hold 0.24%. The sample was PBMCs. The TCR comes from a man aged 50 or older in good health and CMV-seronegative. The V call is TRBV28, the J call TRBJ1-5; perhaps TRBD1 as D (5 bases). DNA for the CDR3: TGTGCCAGCAGCCTCGGGGGGGGAGGTCAGCCCCAGCATTTT. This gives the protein CASSLGGGGQPQHF.